The source of this T cell receptor (beta chain) is a study of T cell responses to AZD1222 COVID-19 vaccine. General study results and limits: Vaccine-associated CD4 TCRs spanned spike, dominant at 160-218 and 743-854.

The table came from immunoSEQ multiplex PCR; TCRdb's copy has only in-frame clones and leaves some out. The data show 250,000 to 300,000 clones, roughly 93% seen once. The CDR3 extends over 16 amino acids. The germline V gene has CDR1 SGHTA and CDR2 FQGNSA. V lost 1 base and J lost 8; bases outside the gene matches: 9. About this clone itself: Its antigen remains unknown.

The sequencing used peripheral blood, collected 28 days after the second AZD1222 dose. V gene TRBV7-2 combines with J gene TRBJ1-2, with 11 bases aligning to TRBD1. The sequence was obtained from an adult who received the AZD1222 COVID-19 vaccine. The CDR3 spells CASSLDPGQGADGYTF. The CDR3 DNA reads TGTGCCAGCAGCTTAGACCCCGGACAGGGGGCAGACGGCTACACCTTC.